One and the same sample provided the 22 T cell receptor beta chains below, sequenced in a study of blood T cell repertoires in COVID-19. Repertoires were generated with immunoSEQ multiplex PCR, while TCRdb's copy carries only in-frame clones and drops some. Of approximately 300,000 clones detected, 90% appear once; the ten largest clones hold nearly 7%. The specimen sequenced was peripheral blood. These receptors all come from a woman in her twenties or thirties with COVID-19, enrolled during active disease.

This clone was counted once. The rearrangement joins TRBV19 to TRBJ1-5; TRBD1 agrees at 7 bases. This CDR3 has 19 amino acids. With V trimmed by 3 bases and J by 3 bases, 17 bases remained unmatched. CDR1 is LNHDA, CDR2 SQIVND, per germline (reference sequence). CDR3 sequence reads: CASSISDAGTVQNNQPQHF. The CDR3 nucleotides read TGTGCCAGTAGTATTTCGGATGCTGGGACAGTTCAAAACAATCAGCCCCAGCATTTT.

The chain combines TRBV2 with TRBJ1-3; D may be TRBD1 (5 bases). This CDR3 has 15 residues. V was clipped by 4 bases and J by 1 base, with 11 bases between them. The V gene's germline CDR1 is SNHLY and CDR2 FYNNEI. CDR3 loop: CASSGRAGSGNTIYF. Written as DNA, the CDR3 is TGTGCCAGCAGTGGACGGGCAGGGTCTGGAAACACCATATATTTT.

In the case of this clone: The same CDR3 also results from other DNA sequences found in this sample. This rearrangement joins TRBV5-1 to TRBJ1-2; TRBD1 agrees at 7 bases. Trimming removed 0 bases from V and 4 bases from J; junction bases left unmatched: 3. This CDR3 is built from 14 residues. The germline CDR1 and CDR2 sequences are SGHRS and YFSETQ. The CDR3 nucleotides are TGCGCCAGCAGCTTGGATCAGGGGGGCTATGGCTACACCTTC. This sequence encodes CASSLDQGGYGYTF.

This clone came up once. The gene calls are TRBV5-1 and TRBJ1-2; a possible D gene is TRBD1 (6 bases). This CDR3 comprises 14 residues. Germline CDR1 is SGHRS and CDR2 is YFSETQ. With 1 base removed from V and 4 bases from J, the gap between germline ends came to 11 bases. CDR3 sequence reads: CASSLQQGRYGYTF. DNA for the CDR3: TGCGCCAGCAGCTTGCAACAGGGACGCTATGGCTACACCTTC.

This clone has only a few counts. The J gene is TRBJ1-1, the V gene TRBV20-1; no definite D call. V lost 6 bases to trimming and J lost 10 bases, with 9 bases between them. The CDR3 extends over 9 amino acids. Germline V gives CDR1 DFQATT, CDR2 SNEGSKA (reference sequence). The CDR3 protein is CSAKIGAFF. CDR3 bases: TGCAGTGCGAAAATCGGAGCTTTCTTT.

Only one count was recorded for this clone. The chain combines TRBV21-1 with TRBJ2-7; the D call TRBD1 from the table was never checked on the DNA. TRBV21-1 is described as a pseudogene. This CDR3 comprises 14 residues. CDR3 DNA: TGTGCCAGCAGCCCCCGTGCTGGCAGCTACGAGCAGTACTTC. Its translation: CASSPRAGSYEQYF.

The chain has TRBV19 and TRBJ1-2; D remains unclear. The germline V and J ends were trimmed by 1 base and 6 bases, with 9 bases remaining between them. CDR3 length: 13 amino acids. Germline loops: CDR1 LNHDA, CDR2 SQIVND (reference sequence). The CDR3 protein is CASSIVQFHGYTF. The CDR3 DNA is TGTGCCAGTAGTATAGTTCAATTCCATGGCTACACCTTC.

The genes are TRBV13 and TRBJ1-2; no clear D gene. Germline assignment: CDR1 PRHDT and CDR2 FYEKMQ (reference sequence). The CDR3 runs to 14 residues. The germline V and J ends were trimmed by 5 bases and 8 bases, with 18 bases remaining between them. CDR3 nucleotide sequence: TGTGCCAGCAGCCCCCGAACTCTCCCGTTCGGCTACACCTTC. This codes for CASSPRTLPFGYTF.

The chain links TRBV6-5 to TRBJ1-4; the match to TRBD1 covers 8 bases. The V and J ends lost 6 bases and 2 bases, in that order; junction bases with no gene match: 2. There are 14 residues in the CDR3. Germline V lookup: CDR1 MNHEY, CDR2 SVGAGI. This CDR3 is CASRRQGTNEKLFF. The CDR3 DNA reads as TGTGCCAGCAGAAGACAGGGGACTAATGAAAAACTGTTTTTT.

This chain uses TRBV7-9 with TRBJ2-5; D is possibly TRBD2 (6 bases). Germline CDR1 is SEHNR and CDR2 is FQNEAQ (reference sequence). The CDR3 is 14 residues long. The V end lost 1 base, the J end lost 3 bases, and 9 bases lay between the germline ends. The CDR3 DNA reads TGTGCCAGCAGCTTAGTCGGGGGAAAAGAGACCCAGTACTTC. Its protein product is CASSLVGGKETQYF.

The CDR3 is CASSLPGGGNTIYF. The CDR3 coding sequence is TGTGCCAGCAGTTTACCCGGAGGGGGAAACACCATATATTTT. The V call is TRBV28, the J call TRBJ1-3; D is unresolved. This CDR3 contains 14 residues. V lost 2 bases and J 4 bases, leaving 9 bases between the germline ends. The germline V gene encodes CDR1 MDHEN and CDR2 SYDVKM.

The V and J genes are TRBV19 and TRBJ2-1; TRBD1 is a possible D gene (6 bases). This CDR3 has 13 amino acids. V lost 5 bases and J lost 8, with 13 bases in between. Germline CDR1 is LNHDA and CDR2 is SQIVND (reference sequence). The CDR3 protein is CASSSYREDEQFF. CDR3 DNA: TGTGCCAGTAGTTCATACAGGGAAGATGAGCAGTTCTTC.

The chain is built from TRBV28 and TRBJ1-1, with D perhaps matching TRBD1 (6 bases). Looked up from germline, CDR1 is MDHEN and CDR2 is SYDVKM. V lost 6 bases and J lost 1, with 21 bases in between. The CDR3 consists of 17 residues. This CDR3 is CASRDPLAGRGNTEAFF. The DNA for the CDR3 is TGTGCCAGCAGAGACCCCCTGGCGGGCAGGGGGAACACTGAAGCTTTCTTT.

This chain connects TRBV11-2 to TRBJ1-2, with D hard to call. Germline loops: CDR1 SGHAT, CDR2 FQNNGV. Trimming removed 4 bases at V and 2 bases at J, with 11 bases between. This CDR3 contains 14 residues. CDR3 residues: CASSWFTGNYGYTF. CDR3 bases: TGTGCCAGCAGCTGGTTCACCGGGAACTATGGCTACACCTTC.

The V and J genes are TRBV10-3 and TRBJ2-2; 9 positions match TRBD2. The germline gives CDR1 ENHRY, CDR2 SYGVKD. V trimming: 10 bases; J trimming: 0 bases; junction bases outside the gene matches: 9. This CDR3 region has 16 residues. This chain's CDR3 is CATLEVAGANTGELFF. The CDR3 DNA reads TGTGCCACATTAGAGGTAGCGGGAGCGAACACCGGGGAGCTGTTTTTT.

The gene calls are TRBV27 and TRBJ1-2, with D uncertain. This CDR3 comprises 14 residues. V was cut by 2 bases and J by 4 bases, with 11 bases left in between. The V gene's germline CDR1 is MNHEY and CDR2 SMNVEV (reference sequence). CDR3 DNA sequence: TGTGCCAGCAGTTTAATGGCGGGATCCTATGGCTACACCTTC. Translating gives CASSLMAGSYGYTF.

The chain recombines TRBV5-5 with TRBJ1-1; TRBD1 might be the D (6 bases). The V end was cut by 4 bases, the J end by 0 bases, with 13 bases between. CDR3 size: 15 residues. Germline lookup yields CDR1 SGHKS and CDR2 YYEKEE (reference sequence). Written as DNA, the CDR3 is TGTGCCAGCAGCCCCATGGGGGGGCTGAACACTGAAGCTTTCTTT. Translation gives CASSPMGGLNTEAFF.

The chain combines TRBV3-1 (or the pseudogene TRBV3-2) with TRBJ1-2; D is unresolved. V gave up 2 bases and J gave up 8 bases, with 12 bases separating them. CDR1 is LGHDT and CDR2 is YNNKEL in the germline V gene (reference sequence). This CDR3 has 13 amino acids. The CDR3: CASSQPGFGGYTF. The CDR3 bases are TGTGCCAGCAGCCAACCGGGGTTCGGGGGCTACACCTTC.

The CDR3 DNA reads TGTGCCAGTAGTAGCCTAGCGAATTCCTATGGCTACACCTTC. It translates to CASSSLANSYGYTF. The V call is TRBV19, the J call TRBJ1-2; no definite D call. The CDR3 is 14 amino acids. Germline V gene data show CDR1 as LNHDA and CDR2 as SQIVND (reference sequence). V shed 4 bases and J shed 4 bases, with 13 bases lying between them.

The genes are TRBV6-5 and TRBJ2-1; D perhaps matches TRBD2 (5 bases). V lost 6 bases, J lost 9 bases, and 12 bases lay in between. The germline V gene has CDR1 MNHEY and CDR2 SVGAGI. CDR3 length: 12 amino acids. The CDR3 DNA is TGTGCCAGCAGCCGGCTAGGAGGTGAGCAGTTCTTC. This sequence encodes CASSRLGGEQFF.

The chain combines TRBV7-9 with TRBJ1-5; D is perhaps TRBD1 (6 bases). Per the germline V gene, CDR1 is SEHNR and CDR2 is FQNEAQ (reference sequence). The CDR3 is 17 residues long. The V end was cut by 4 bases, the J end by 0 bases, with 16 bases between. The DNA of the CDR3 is TGTGCCAGCAGCTCCTATTCAGGGGCCTTTAGCAATCAGCCCCAGCATTTT. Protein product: CASSSYSGAFSNQPQHF. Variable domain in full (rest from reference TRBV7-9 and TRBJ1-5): DTGVSQNPRHKITKRGQNVTFRCDPISEHNRLYWYRQTLGQGPEFLTYFQNEAQLEKSRLLSDRFSAERPKGSFSTLEIQRTEQGDSAMYLCASSSYSGAFSNQPQHFGDGTRLSIL.

The CDR3 region is CASSGGQGAGYGYTF. The DNA of the CDR3 is TGTGCCAGCAGTGGGGGACAGGGGGCGGGCTATGGCTACACCTTC. The chain combines TRBV2 with TRBJ1-2, with 12 bases that match TRBD1. V trimming: 4 bases; J trimming: 4 bases; junction bases outside the gene matches: 4. The CDR3 sequence is 15 residues long. Germline V gene data show CDR1 as SNHLY and CDR2 as FYNNEI.